Shown below are 12 T cell receptor beta chains from a single sample sequenced in a study of blood T cell repertoires in COVID-19. Method: immunoSEQ multiplex PCR; TCRdb's copy keeps in-frame clones and lacks some. The sample includes 70,000 or so clones, roughly 86% of them seen just once. The sequenced sample consisted of peripheral blood. These receptors were taken from a man aged 70-80 years with active COVID-19.

V usage is TRBV3-1 (or the pseudogene TRBV3-2) and J usage is TRBJ2-7; TRBD2 is a possible D gene (7 bases). The germline V gene has CDR1 LGHDT and CDR2 YNNKEL (reference sequence). This CDR3 is 13 amino acids long. V lost 10 bases, J lost 2 bases, and 15 bases lay in between. CDR3 coding DNA: TGTGCCACGGGGGGCCAGGCCCCCTACGAGCAGTACTTC. Encoded protein: CATGGQAPYEQYF.

V is TRBV5-6 and J is TRBJ2-1; TRBD1 agrees at 11 bases. CDR1 and CDR2 from the germline V gene are SGHDT and YYEEEE. V lost 4 bases, J lost 7 bases, and 19 bases stayed unmatched. CDR3 length: 19 amino acids. The CDR3 is CASSPRDRGIMVAWNEQFF. As DNA, the CDR3 is TGTGCCAGCAGCCCGAGGGACAGGGGGATTATGGTAGCGTGGAATGAGCAGTTCTTC.

The chain links TRBV19 to TRBJ1-4; unclear D gene. V shed 6 bases and J shed 5 bases, with 13 bases lying between them. Germline-derived CDR1 and CDR2 are LNHDA and SQIVND (reference sequence). This CDR3 contains 14 residues. Written as DNA, the CDR3 is TGTGCCAGTAGCCCACTTCCTGCGAATGAAAAACTGTTTTTT. This codes for CASSPLPANEKLFF.

In regard to this clone: Different DNA sequences within this sample yield the same CDR3. The chain recombines TRBV19 with TRBJ2-5; TRBD2 matches at 12 bases. Trimming at V came to 5 bases and at J to 4 bases, leaving 5 bases not matched to a gene. The CDR3 has 15 amino acids. CDR1 is LNHDA and CDR2 is SQIVND in the germline V gene (reference sequence). CDR3 region: CASSPPGLAGETQYF. CDR3 sequence (DNA): TGTGCCAGTAGTCCACCGGGACTAGCGGGAGAGACCCAGTACTTC.

This clone was counted only a few times. The V call is TRBV5-4, the J call TRBJ2-7; 8 bases fit TRBD2. J was trimmed by 5 bases and V by 3 bases; bases with no gene match: 13. CDR3 size: 16 residues. The germline CDR1 and CDR2 sequences are SGHNT and YYREEE (reference sequence). CDR3 sequence: CASSSRGAGDKDEQYF. The CDR3 DNA reads as TGTGCCAGCAGCTCCAGAGGAGCGGGAGACAAGGACGAGCAGTACTTC. Using reference TRBV5-4 and TRBJ2-7 for the parts outside the CDR3, the full variable domain is ETGVTQSPTHLIKTRGQQVTLRCSSQSGHNTVSWYQQALGQGPQFIFQYYREEENGRGNFPPRFSGLQFPNYSSELNVNALELDDSALYLCASSSRGAGDKDEQYFGPGTRLTVT.

With respect to this clone: At one of its ends the junction is not consistent with the germline gene, which may arise from a read error. The CDR3 DNA follows: TGTGCTAGCAGCTTAGCAGTGGGACAGGCCGGCGAGCTGTTTTTT. This sequence encodes CASSLAVGQAGELFF. J is TRBJ2-2 and V is TRBV7-7; TRBD1 agrees at 8 bases. The CDR3 runs 15 residues. Germline CDR1 and CDR2: SSHAT and FNYEAQ (reference sequence).

The genes are TRBV7-2 and TRBJ1-5; D gene unclear. Germline V gene lookup returns CDR1 SGHTA and CDR2 FQGNSA. There are 12 residues in the CDR3. V was cut by 8 bases and J by 0 bases, with 5 bases left in between. The CDR3: CASQNSNQPQHF. CDR3 DNA: TGTGCCAGCCAAAATAGCAATCAGCCCCAGCATTTT. The entire variable domain, with the rest obtained from reference TRBV7-2 and TRBJ1-5, is as follows: GAGVSQSPSNKVTEKGKDVELRCDPISGHTALYWYRQSLGQGLEFLIYFQGNSAPDKSGLPSDRFSAERTGGSVSTLTIQRTQQEDSAVYLCASQNSNQPQHFGDGTRLSIL.

The count of this clone is one. The J gene is TRBJ2-2, the V gene TRBV30; D unresolved. CDR1 and CDR2 from the germline V gene are GTSNPN and SVGIG (reference sequence). The CDR3 is 14 residues long. V shed 2 bases and J shed 4 bases, with 11 bases lying between them. The CDR3 nucleotides read TGTGCCTGGAGTCCAGGATGGGCCACCGGGGAGCTGTTTTTT. Its protein product is CAWSPGWATGELFF.

The CDR3 nucleotides read TGTGCCACCCCGGACGGGGGGCAACGGATATGGGGGGTATGGAATAATTCACCCCTCCACTTT. This codes for CATPDGGQRIWGVWNNSPLHF. This chain uses TRBV9 with TRBJ1-6, with D possibly being TRBD1 (6 bases). This CDR3 comprises 21 residues. V lost 9 bases, J lost 5 bases, and 36 bases lay in between. Germline values: CDR1 SGDLS, CDR2 YYNGEE.

J is TRBJ1-5 and V is TRBV5-4; maybe TRBD1 (6 bases). With 0 bases removed from V and 4 bases from J, the gap between germline ends came to 11 bases. The CDR3 is 15 residues long. Germline V gives CDR1 SGHNT, CDR2 YYREEE (reference sequence). The CDR3 loop is CASSLGGTRNQPQHF. In DNA form, the CDR3 reads TGTGCCAGCAGCTTGGGGGGGACAAGAAATCAGCCCCAGCATTTT.

As DNA, the CDR3 is TGCGCCAGCGGCACAGGGGGGGCCTACGAGCAGTACTTC. Amino acids: CASGTGGAYEQYF. The chain links TRBV5-1 to TRBJ2-7; possibly TRBD1 for D (8 bases). This CDR3 has 13 amino acids. V was shortened by 7 bases and J by 2 bases, with 13 bases between the two germline ends. Looked up from germline, CDR1 is SGHRS and CDR2 is YFSETQ.

The rearrangement joins TRBV7-2 to TRBJ2-5; D remains ambiguous. Trimming pared 5 bases from V and 5 bases from J, leaving 9 bases between. CDR1 and CDR2 from the germline V gene are SGHTA and FQGNSA. There are 12 residues in the CDR3. The CDR3 loop reads CASSPPSETQYF. CDR3 bases: TGTGCCAGCAGCCCCCCCTCGGAGACCCAGTACTTC.